The 16 T cell receptor beta chains listed next were all sequenced from one sample in a study of CD8 T cells in Susac syndrome. RNA totalling roughly 0.45 to 1 ug underwent reverse transcription with random hexamers. TCRdb re-called the immunoSEQ multiplex PCR reads with MiXCR, one entry per CDR3 protein. This table holds some 170,000 distinct CDR3 sequences, around 93% found once. Sequencing was performed on CD4+ T cells from PBMCs. Receptor source: a human donor in good health.

V is TRBV20-1 and J is TRBJ1-3, with D possibly TRBD1 on 5 matching bases. This CDR3 is built from 13 residues. Germline CDR1 and CDR2: DFQATT and SNEGSKA (reference sequence). The ends were cut back, 4 bases at V and 5 bases at J, with 12 bases in the middle. CDR3 bases: TGCAGTGCTAAGCCGGGGGAGAGAAACACCATATATTTT. Translation: CSAKPGERNTIYF.

The V gene is TRBV20-1, the J gene TRBJ1-2, with TRBD1 identical over 7 bases. Germline values: CDR1 DFQATT, CDR2 SNEGSKA (reference sequence). Unmatched junction bases numbered 10, after V lost 5 bases and J lost 4 bases. The CDR3 sequence is 14 residues long. CDR3 in amino acids: CSAGTVRDSYGYTF. The CDR3 nucleotides read TGCAGTGCTGGAACGGTCCGGGACAGCTATGGCTACACCTTC.

This chain connects TRBV20-1 to TRBJ2-3; D assignment may be TRBD1 or TRBD2 (5 bases each). Germline assignment: CDR1 DFQATT and CDR2 SNEGSKA (reference sequence). This CDR3 comprises 13 residues. V was clipped by 5 bases and J by 3 bases, with 12 bases between them. In DNA form, the CDR3 reads TGCAGTGCTTCCCGGGACGCTACAGATACGCAGTATTTT. This codes for CSASRDATDTQYF.

This clonotype was recorded a few times. The chain uses TRBV5-4 and TRBJ1-1; D is unresolved. This CDR3 spans 14 amino acids. The V and J ends lost 0 bases and 5 bases respectively, with 11 bases between them. Germline V lookup: CDR1 SGHNT, CDR2 YYREEE (reference sequence). CDR3 coding DNA: TGTGCCAGCAGCTTGGGTCAGAAGAATACTGAAGCTTTCTTT. Its translation: CASSLGQKNTEAFF. Together with reference TRBV5-4 and TRBJ1-1, the CDR3 gives the full variable domain: ETGVTQSPTHLIKTRGQQVTLRCSSQSGHNTVSWYQQALGQGPQFIFQYYREEENGRGNFPPRFSGLQFPNYSSELNVNALELDDSALYLCASSLGQKNTEAFFGQGTRLTVV.

The chain uses TRBV4-2 and TRBJ2-4; no clear D. Germline CDR1 and CDR2: LGHNA and YNFKEQ. V lost 5 bases and J lost 5, with 7 bases in between. This CDR3 has 12 residues. The CDR3 DNA reads as TGTGCCAGCAGCGCTCCGGAAAACATTCAGTACTTC. Protein: CASSAPENIQYF.

The V gene is TRBV2, the J gene TRBJ2-1; D remains ambiguous. CDR1 is SNHLY and CDR2 is FYNNEI in the germline V gene. V dropped 5 bases and J dropped 7 bases, with 9 bases sitting between them. This CDR3 comprises 12 residues. The CDR3 sequence: CASSWTGNEQFF. The CDR3 DNA sequence: TGTGCCAGCAGTTGGACCGGGAATGAGCAGTTCTTC.

The chain has TRBV12-5 and TRBJ1-5; D is unclear. Germline V lookup: CDR1 LGHNT, CDR2 FRNRAP. The germline V and J ends were trimmed by 4 bases and 4 bases, with 23 bases remaining between them. CDR3 length equals 18 residues. DNA for the CDR3: TGTGCTAGTGGTTGGCTCCCCGACGGCAGGAACCCTAATCAGCCCCAGCATTTT. Translating it yields CASGWLPDGRNPNQPQHF. The variable domain in full, with the rest retrieved from reference TRBV12-5 and TRBJ1-5, is DARVTQTPRHKVTEMGQEVTMRCQPILGHNTVFWYRQTMMQGLELLAYFRNRAPLDDSGMPKDRFSAEMPDATLATLKIQPSEPRDSAVYFCASGWLPDGRNPNQPQHFGDGTRLSIL.

The CDR3 region has the DNA TGCGCCAGCAGCTCGGACACCCAAGAGACCCAGTACTTC. Translating gives CASSSDTQETQYF. The chain is built from TRBV5-1 and TRBJ2-5, with a possible D match to TRBD1 (5 bases). Per the germline V gene, CDR1 is SGHRS and CDR2 is YFSETQ. The CDR3 contains 13 residues. V was pared by 3 bases and J by 1 base, with 7 bases between.

The chain uses TRBV4-2 and TRBJ2-1; 9 bases fit TRBD2. Germline values: CDR1 LGHNA, CDR2 YNFKEQ. The ends lost 2 bases at V and 7 bases at J; junction bases unmatched: 15. The CDR3 sequence is 18 residues long. CDR3 in amino acids: CASSQTEGGRGGLNEQFF. The CDR3 nucleotides read TGTGCCAGCAGCCAAACCGAAGGTGGGCGGGGGGGCTTAAATGAGCAGTTCTTC.

The sample holds one count of this clonotype. The chain combines TRBV29-1 with TRBJ1-2; D gene uncertain. Germline V gene lookup returns CDR1 SQVTM and CDR2 ANQGSEA. CDR3 length equals 14 residues. Deletions cut 5 bases from V and 4 bases from J, with 17 bases between. CDR3 nucleotides: TGCAGCGTTTGTAGAGGTACCGTGGCCTATGGCTACACCTTC. Its translation: CSVCRGTVAYGYTF.

The V and J genes are TRBV7-2 and TRBJ1-6; D possibly corresponds to TRBD1 (6 bases). V lost 1 base and J lost 10, with 14 bases in between. Germline V gene data show CDR1 as SGHTA and CDR2 as FQGNSA. The CDR3 has 15 amino acids. The CDR3 DNA reads TGTGCCAGCAGCTTAGTTGGGGGGCTGGGGTCACCCCTCCACTTT. Protein product: CASSLVGGLGSPLHF.

In its sample, this clonotype was seen once. The chain carries TRBV6-5 and TRBJ2-3; D is unclear. The CDR3 contains 13 residues. V was clipped by 8 bases and J by 6 bases, with 15 bases between them. Germline V lookup: CDR1 MNHEY, CDR2 SVGAGI. Here the CDR3 reads CASLSPGTDTQYF. The CDR3 DNA reads TGTGCCAGCCTCTCTCCCGGTACCGATACGCAGTATTTT.

The chain is built from TRBV19 and TRBJ1-1; D gene unclear. In germline, CDR1 is LNHDA, CDR2 SQIVND (reference sequence). V was shortened by 0 bases and J by 1 base, with 3 bases between the two germline ends. There are 13 residues in the CDR3. CDR3 bases: TGTGCCAGTAGTATAGAGCAGAACACTGAAGCTTTCTTT. Encoded protein: CASSIEQNTEAFF.

V and J are TRBV4-1 and TRBJ1-2; D is ambiguous. Germline assignment: CDR1 MGHRA and CDR2 YSYEKL. CDR3 length equals 13 residues. Trimming pared 0 bases from V and 9 bases from J, leaving 11 bases between. Here the CDR3 DNA reads TGCGCCAGCAGCCAAGATCGAGGCCAGCGCTACACCTTC. Protein: CASSQDRGQRYTF.

V usage is TRBV3-1 and J usage is TRBJ2-7, with D unclear. CDR1 is LGHDT and CDR2 is YNNKEL in the germline V gene (reference sequence). The germline V and J ends were trimmed by 1 base and 6 bases, with 7 bases remaining between them. The CDR3 is made up of 12 amino acids. CDR3 DNA sequence: TGTGCCAGCAGCCAAGGACCAGTCGAGCAGTACTTC. Its translation is CASSQGPVEQYF.

CDR3 region: CSAPGGVGTEAFF. Here the CDR3 DNA reads TGCAGTGCCCCCGGGGGTGTTGGCACTGAAGCTTTCTTT. This chain links TRBV20-1 with TRBJ1-1, with D maybe TRBD1 (5 bases). The CDR3 has 13 amino acids. The germline V gene has CDR1 DFQATT and CDR2 SNEGSKA (reference sequence). V lost 6 bases and J 4 bases, leaving 15 bases between the germline ends.